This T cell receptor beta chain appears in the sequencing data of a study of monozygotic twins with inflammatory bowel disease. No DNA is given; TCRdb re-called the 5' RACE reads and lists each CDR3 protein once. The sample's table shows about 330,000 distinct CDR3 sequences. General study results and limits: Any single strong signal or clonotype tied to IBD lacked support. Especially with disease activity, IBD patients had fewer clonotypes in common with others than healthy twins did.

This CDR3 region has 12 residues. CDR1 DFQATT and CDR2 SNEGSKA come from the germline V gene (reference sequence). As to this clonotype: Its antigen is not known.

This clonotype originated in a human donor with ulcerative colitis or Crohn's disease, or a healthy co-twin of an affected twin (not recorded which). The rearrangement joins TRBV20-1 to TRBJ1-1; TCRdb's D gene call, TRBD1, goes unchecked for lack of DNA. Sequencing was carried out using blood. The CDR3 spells CSASQGASEAFF.